These 6 T cell receptor beta chains were all obtained from the same sample, sequenced in a study of control samples from healthy donors and cancer patients. Sequenced by immunoSEQ multiplex PCR; TCRdb stores in-frame clones only, minus some. The data hold some 12,000 clones, with 94% observed a single time. Material: PBMCs. These receptors all come from a man between 65 and 85 years old with head and neck cancer.

The chain has TRBV30 and TRBJ1-2, with D possibly TRBD1 on 6 matching bases. The CDR3 is 13 residues long. Trimming cost V 4 bases and J 1 base, with 10 bases left between them. The germline gives CDR1 GTSNPN, CDR2 SVGIG (reference sequence). CDR3 loop: CAWTGQYNYGYTF. The CDR3 DNA reads as TGTGCCTGGACCGGACAGTATAACTATGGCTACACCTTC.

V gene TRBV6-5 combines with J gene TRBJ2-3; TRBD2 agrees at 7 bases. The CDR3 consists of 15 residues. From germline, CDR1 is MNHEY and CDR2 SVGAGI. V shed 6 bases, J shed 2 bases, and the junction held 8 bases outside the gene matches. The CDR3 loop is CASRQAGIYTDTQYF. CDR3 DNA: TGTGCCAGCAGGCAAGCGGGGATCTACACAGATACGCAGTATTTT.

This clone was detected once. The rearrangement joins TRBV20-1 to TRBJ2-1; D gene unclear. The CDR3 spans 12 residues. Trimming cost V 3 bases and J 8 bases, with 11 bases left between them. The germline CDR1 and CDR2 sequences are DFQATT and SNEGSKA (reference sequence). CDR3 loop: CSASGADHEQFF. DNA of the CDR3: TGCAGTGCTAGTGGCGCCGACCATGAGCAGTTCTTC.

The chain couples TRBV23-1 to TRBJ1-1; 9 nucleotides match TRBD1. TRBV23-1 is designated an ORF whose function remains uncertain. The junction had 11 bases not matched to a gene; V was cut back by 1 base and J by 8 bases. CDR3 length equals 16 residues. In DNA form, the CDR3 reads TGCGCCAGCAGTCAATTCAGGCCGGGACAGGGTGAAGAAGCTTTCTTT. This gives the protein CASSQFRPGQGEEAFF.

Here the CDR3 DNA reads TGCGCCAGGCCTCGGGGTAGCGGGAGGGCACAACACGAGCAGTACTTC. Translating gives CARPRGSGRAQHEQYF. The chain employs TRBV5-1 and TRBJ2-7; 11 nucleotides agree with TRBD2. CDR1 and CDR2 (germline): SGHRS, YFSETQ. There are 16 residues in the CDR3. V was clipped by 8 bases and J by 5 bases; unmatched bases: 15.

This chain uses TRBV6-1 with TRBJ1-5; the match to TRBD1 covers 7 bases. There are 16 residues in the CDR3. The trim removed 4 bases at V and 4 bases at J, leaving 10 bases unmatched. Germline-derived CDR1 and CDR2 are MNHNS and SASEGT. CDR3 amino acids: CASSGGTALGNQPQHF. The CDR3 DNA reads as TGTGCCAGCAGTGGCGGGACAGCCCTAGGGAATCAGCCCCAGCATTTT.